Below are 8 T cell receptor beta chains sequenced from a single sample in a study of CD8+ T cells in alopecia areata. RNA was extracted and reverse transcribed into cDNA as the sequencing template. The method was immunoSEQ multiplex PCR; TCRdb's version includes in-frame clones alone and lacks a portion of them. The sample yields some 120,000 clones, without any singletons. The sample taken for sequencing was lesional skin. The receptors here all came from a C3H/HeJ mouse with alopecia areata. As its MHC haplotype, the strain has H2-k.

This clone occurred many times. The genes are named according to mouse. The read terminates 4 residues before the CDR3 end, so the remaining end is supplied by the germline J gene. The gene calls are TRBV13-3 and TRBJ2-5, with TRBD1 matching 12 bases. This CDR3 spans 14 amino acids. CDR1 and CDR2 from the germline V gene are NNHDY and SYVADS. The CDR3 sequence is CASSAGQGADTQYF. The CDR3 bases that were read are TGTGCCAGCAGTGCGGGACAGGGGGCCGAC.

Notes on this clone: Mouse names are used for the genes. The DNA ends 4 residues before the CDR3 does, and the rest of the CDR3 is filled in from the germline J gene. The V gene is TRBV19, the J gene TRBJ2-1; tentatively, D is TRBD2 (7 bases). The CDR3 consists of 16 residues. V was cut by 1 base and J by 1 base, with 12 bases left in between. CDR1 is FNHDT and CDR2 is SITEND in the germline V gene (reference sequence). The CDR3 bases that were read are TGTGCCAGCAGTATATCGGGGGGCCTCAACTATGCT. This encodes CASSISGGLNYA. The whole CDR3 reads CASSISGGLNYAEQFF.

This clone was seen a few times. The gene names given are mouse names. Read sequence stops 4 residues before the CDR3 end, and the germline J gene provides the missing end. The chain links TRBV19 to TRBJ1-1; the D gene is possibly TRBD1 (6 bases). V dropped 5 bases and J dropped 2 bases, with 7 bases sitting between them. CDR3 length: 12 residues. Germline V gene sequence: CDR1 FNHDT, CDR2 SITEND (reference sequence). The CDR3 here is CASRGHNTEVFF. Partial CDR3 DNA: TGTGCCAGCAGGGGACATAACACA. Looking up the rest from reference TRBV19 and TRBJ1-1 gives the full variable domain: GGIITQTPKFLIGQEGQKLTLKCQQNFNHDTMYWYRQDSGKGLRLIYYSITENDLQKGDLSEGYDASREKKSSFSLTVTSAQKNEMAVFLCASRGHNTEVFFGKGTRLTVV.

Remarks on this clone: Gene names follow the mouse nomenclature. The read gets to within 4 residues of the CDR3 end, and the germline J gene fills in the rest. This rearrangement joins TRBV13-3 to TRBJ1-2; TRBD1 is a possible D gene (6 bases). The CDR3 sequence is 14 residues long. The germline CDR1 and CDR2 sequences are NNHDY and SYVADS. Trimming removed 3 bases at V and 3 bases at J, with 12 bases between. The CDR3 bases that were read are TGTGCCAGCAGTGCAGGGGTCGGGGACTCC. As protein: CASSAGVGDS. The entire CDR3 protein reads CASSAGVGDSDYTF.

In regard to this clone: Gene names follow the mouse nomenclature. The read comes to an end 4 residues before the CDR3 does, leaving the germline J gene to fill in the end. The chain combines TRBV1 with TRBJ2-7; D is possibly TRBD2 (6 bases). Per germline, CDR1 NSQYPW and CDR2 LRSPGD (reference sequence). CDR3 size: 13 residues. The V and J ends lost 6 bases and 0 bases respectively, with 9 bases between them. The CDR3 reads CTCSDWSSYEQYF. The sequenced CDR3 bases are TGCACCTGCAGCGACTGGAGCTCCTAT. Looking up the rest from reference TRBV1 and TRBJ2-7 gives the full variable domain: VTLLEQNPRWRLVPRGQAVNLRCILKNSQYPWMSWYQQDLQKQLQWLFTLRSPGDKEVKSLPGADYLATRVTDTELRLQVANMSQGRTLYCTCSDWSSYEQYFGPGTRLTVL.

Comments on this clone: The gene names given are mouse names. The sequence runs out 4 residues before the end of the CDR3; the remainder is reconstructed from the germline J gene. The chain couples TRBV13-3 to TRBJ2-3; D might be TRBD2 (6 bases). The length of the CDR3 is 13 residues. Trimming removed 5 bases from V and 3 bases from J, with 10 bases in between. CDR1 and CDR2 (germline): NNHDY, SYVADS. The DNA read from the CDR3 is TGTGCCAGCAGGGGGTGGGGGGCAGAA. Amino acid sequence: CASRGWGAE. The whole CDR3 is CASRGWGAETLYF.

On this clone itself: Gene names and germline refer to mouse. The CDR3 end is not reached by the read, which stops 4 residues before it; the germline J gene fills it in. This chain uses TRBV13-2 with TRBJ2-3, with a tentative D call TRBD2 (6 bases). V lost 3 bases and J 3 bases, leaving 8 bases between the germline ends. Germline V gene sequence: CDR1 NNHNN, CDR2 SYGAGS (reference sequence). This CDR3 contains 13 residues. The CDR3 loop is CASGGDWAETLYF. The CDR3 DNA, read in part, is TGTGCCAGCGGTGGCGACTGGGCAGAA.

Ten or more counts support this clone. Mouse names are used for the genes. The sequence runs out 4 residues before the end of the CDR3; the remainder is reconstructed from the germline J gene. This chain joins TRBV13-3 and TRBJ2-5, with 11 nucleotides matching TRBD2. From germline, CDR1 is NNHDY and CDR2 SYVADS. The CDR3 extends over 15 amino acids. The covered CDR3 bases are TGTGCCAGCAGAATACTGGGGGGGCGAGGAGAC. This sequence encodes CASRILGGRGD. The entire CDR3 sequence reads CASRILGGRGDTQYF. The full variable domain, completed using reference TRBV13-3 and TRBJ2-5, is EAAVTQSPRSKVAVTGGKVTLSCHQTNNHDYMYWYRQDTGHGLRLIHYSYVADSTEKGDIPDGYKASRPSQENFSLILELASLSQTAVYFCASRILGGRGDTQYFGPGTRLLVL.